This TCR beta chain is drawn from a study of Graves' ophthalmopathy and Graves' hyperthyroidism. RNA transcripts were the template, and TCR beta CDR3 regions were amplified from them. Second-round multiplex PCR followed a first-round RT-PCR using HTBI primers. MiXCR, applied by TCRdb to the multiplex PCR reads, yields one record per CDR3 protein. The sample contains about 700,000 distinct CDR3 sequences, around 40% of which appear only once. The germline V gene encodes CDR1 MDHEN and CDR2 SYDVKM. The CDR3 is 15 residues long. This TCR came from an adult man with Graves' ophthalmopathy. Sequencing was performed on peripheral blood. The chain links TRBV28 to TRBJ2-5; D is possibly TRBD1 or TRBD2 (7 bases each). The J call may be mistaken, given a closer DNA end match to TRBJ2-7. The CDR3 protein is CASRRGRDSHYEQYF. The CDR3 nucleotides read TGTGCCAGCAGGCGGGGGAGGGACAGCCACTACGAGCAGTACTTC.